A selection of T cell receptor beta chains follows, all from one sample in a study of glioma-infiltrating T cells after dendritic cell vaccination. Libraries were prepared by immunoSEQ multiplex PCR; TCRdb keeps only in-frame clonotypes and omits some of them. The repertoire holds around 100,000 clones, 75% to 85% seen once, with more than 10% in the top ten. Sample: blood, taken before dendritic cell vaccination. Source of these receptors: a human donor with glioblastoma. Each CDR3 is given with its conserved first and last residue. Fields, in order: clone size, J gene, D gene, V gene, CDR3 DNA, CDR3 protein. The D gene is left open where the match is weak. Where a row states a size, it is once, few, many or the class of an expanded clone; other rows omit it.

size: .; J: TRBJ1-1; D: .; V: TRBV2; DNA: TGTGCCAGCAGTGATGGGCAGGGGAACACTGAAGCTTTCTTT; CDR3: CASSDGQGNTEAFF
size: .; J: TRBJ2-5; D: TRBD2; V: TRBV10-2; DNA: TGCGCCAGCAGTGAGGCTAGAGCGGGGGGTCGGGAGACCCAGTACTTC; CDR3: CASSEARAGGRETQYF
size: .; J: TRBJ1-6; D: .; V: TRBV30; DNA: TGTGCCTGGAGTGGGAGGAGAGGGAATAATTCCCCCCTCCACTTT; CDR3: CAWSGRRGNNSPLHF
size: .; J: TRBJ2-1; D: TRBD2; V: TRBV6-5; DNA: TGTGCCAGCACCGAGCGGGGGCCATCCTACAATGAGCAGTTCTTC; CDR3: CASTERGPSYNEQFF
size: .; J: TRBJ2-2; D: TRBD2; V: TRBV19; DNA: TGTGCCAGTAGTATTCAGGCGGGGGATATGACCGGGGAGCTGTTTTTT; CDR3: CASSIQAGDMTGELFF
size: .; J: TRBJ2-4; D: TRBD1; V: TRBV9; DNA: TGTGCCAGCAGCAAGCGAACAGGGGGGCAAGGCAAAAACATTCAGTACTTC; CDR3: CASSKRTGGQGKNIQYF
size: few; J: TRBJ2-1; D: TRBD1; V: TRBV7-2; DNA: TGTGCCAGCAGACCGCGGACAGGGGTTGGTGAGCAGTTCTTC; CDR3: CASRPRTGVGEQFF
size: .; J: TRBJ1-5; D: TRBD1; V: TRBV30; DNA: TGTGCCTGGAACCAGGGGGCTGGTCAGCCCCAGCATTTT; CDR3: CAWNQGAGQPQHF
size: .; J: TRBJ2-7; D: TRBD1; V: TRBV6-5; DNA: TGTGCCAGCAGTACGACGGGACAGCCCTACGAGCAGTACTTC; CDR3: CASSTTGQPYEQYF
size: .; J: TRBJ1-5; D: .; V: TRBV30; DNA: TGTGCCTGGGCGGGGGCAGGGAGTAAACAGCCCCAGCATTTT; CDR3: CAWAGAGSKQPQHF
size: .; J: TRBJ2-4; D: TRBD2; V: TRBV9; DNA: TGTGCCAGCAGCGAGCTGGGACTAGCGGGTGACAAAAACATTCAGTACTTC; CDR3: CASSELGLAGDKNIQYF
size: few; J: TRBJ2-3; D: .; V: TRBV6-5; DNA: TGTGCCAGCAGTTACTCGAGCGGGCAACACGCAGATACGCAGTATTTT; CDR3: CASSYSSGQHADTQYF
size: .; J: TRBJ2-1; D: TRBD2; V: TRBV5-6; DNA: TGTGCCAGCAGCTGGACTAGCGGGGGCCCCCTATACAATGAGCAGTTCTTC; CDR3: CASSWTSGGPLYNEQFF
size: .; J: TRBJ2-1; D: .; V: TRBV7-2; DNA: TGTGCCAGCAGCGCACAGGGCTGGAATGAGCAGTTCTTC; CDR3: CASSAQGWNEQFF
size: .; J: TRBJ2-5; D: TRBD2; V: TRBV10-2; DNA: TGCGCCAGCAGTGAGGAGGGCGGGGGTGGAGAGACCCAGTACTTC; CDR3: CASSEEGGGGETQYF
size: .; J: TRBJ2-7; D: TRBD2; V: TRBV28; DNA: TGTGCCAGCACCGCGGGAGGATCCTACGAGCAGTACTTC; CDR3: CASTAGGSYEQYF
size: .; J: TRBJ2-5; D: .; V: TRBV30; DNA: TGTGCCTGGAGCCTAAACTACCAAGAGACCCAGTACTTC; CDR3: CAWSLNYQETQYF
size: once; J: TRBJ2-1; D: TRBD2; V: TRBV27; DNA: TGTGCCAGCAGGAGCGGGGGGACAAACTACAATGAGCAGTTCTTC; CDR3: CASRSGGTNYNEQFF
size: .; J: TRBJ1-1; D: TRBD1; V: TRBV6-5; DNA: TGTGCCAGCAGAGGACAGGGGGCGGGGGGCACTGAAGCTTTCTTT; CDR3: CASRGQGAGGTEAFF
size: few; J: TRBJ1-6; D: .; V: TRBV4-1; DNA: TGCGCCAGCAGCCAAGAATCGGGAGGGAGTAATTCACCCCTCCACTTT; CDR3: CASSQESGGSNSPLHF
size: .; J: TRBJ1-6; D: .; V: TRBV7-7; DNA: TGTGCTAGCGGGAGCGGGGCAGCCGAGGGGAATAATTCACCCCTCCACTTT; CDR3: CASGSGAAEGNNSPLHF
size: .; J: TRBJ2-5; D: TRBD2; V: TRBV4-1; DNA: TGCGCCAGCAGCCAAGATCGAACTAGCGCCCAGCAGTACTTC; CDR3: CASSQDRTSAQQYF